These 18 T cell receptor beta chains came from one sample sequenced in a study of T cells in Graves' hyperthyroidism and ophthalmopathy. It was RNA transcripts that yielded the amplified TCR beta CDR3 regions. RT-PCR in the first round (using the HTBI primer set) targeted the TCR CDR3. TCRdb recomputed calls from the multiplex PCR reads with MiXCR, one row per CDR3 protein. In the table there are around 290,000 distinct CDR3 sequences, about an eighth of which are singletons. Sequenced input: blood. These receptors were taken from a woman between 40 and 50 years old with Graves' hyperthyroidism.

This clonotype showed up many times. V is TRBV10-3 and J is TRBJ2-7; 7 bases are shared with TRBD1. The V and J ends lost 10 bases and 1 base, in that order; junction bases with no gene match: 7. Germline CDR1 reads ENHRY; CDR2 reads SYGVKD. The CDR3 has 13 residues. In DNA form, the CDR3 reads TGTGCCACTCGGGACAGTGCATCCTACGAGCAGTACTTC. Translation gives CATRDSASYEQYF.

This clonotype was found many times. The chain uses TRBV20-1 and TRBJ2-3; 7 positions agree with TRBD2. V lost 6 bases, J lost 0 bases, and 9 bases stayed unmatched. This CDR3 has 15 residues. Germline values: CDR1 DFQATT, CDR2 SNEGSKA (reference sequence). DNA of the CDR3: TGCAGTGCCTCCCCTAGCGGAATCAGCACAGATACGCAGTATTTT. Protein sequence: CSASPSGISTDTQYF.

This chain joins TRBV6-2 or TRBV6-3 and TRBJ2-1; D gene uncertain. Germline CDR1 reads MNHEY; CDR2 reads SVGEGT. The CDR3 length is 17 residues. Trimming shortened V by 5 bases and J by 8 bases, and 25 bases separated the two germline ends. The CDR3 bases are TGTGCCAGCAGTGCCCCTCAGGAGTTCACGGGCAATGATGAGCAGTTCTTC. Translated: CASSAPQEFTGNDEQFF.

There are many counts of this clonotype. CDR3 amino acids: CASGLEAGTQYF. The CDR3 DNA follows: TGTGCTAGTGGTTTGGAAGCAGGGACCCAGTACTTC. This sequence joins TRBV12-5 and TRBJ2-5; D uncertain. This CDR3 is built from 12 residues. Germline-derived CDR1 and CDR2 are LGHNT and FRNRAP. The V and J ends lost 1 base and 7 bases respectively, with 7 bases between them.

This chain uses TRBV20-1 with TRBJ1-1, with D possibly matching TRBD1 (5 bases). The length of the CDR3 is 13 residues. Germline CDR1 DFQATT, CDR2 SNEGSKA (reference sequence). V gave up 0 bases and J gave up 3 bases, with 8 bases separating them. The CDR3 bases are TGCAGTGCTAGAGAGCGGGGGGACACTGAAGCTTTCTTT. It yields the protein CSARERGDTEAFF.

This clonotype was seen a single time. The chain uses TRBV24-1 and TRBJ2-3; maybe TRBD1 (5 bases). Trimming took off 1 base at V and 0 bases at J, with 19 bases between the two ends. CDR1 is KGHDR, CDR2 SFDVKD, per germline. The CDR3 is 19 residues long. In DNA, the CDR3 is TGTGCCACCAGTGATTTCCGGGCAGGGAACATACCTAGCACAGATACGCAGTATTTT. Protein sequence: CATSDFRAGNIPSTDTQYF.

This chain connects TRBV25-1 to TRBJ2-5; D is undetermined. CDR1 is MGHDK, CDR2 SYGVNS, per germline. V shed 2 bases and J shed 1 base, with 5 bases lying between them. The CDR3 runs 13 residues. Here the CDR3 reads CASSEISQETQYF. The CDR3 region has the DNA TGTGCCAGCAGTGAAATTTCCCAAGAGACCCAGTACTTC.

The V and J genes are TRBV5-6 and TRBJ2-7; TRBD2 might be the D (6 bases). CDR3 length equals 16 residues. Trimming removed 4 bases at V and 2 bases at J, with 19 bases between. Germline lookup yields CDR1 SGHDT and CDR2 YYEEEE. CDR3 nucleotide sequence: TGTGCCAGCAGCCTCACGGGGGTAAGGGCTACCTACGAGCAGTACTTC. The encoded protein is CASSLTGVRATYEQYF.

At least ten counts were recorded for this clonotype. J is TRBJ2-5 and V is TRBV3-1, with D unclear. With 2 bases removed from V and 5 bases from J, the gap between germline ends came to 9 bases. Looked up from germline, CDR1 is LGHDT and CDR2 is YNNKEL (reference sequence). The CDR3 is made up of 13 amino acids. For the CDR3, the DNA is TGTGCCAGCAGCCAACAGGTTCGGGAGACCCAGTACTTC. It codes for CASSQQVRETQYF.

The chain recombines TRBV3-1 with TRBJ2-7; D remains ambiguous. Trimming removed 5 bases from V and 3 bases from J, with 11 bases in between. Germline V lookup: CDR1 LGHDT, CDR2 YNNKEL (reference sequence). This CDR3 is built from 13 residues. The CDR3 bases are TGTGCCAGCAGCGTAGACCCTTACTACGAGCAGTACTTC. This sequence encodes CASSVDPYYEQYF.

In its sample, this clonotype was seen many times. The CDR3 DNA follows: TGTGCCAGCAGGGGACAGGGTGACAATCAGCCCCAGCATTTT. Residues: CASRGQGDNQPQHF. The rearrangement links TRBV25-1 to TRBJ1-5, with 9 bases identical to TRBD1. The germline V gene encodes CDR1 MGHDK and CDR2 SYGVNS. This CDR3 has 14 amino acids. After removal of 6 bases from V and 3 bases from J, the junction contained 3 bases not matched to a gene.

This clonotype was seen ten or more times. The chain combines TRBV3-1 with TRBJ2-1; no clear D gene. V shed 7 bases and J shed 0 bases, with 10 bases lying between them. Germline V gene lookup returns CDR1 LGHDT and CDR2 YNNKEL (reference sequence). CDR3 size: 14 residues. In DNA form, the CDR3 reads TGTGCCAGCAATCACGGTAGCTCCTACAATGAGCAGTTCTTC. It codes for CASNHGSSYNEQFF.

This clonotype was counted ten times or more. The chain couples TRBV28 to TRBJ1-5, with 9 bases that match TRBD1. Per the germline V gene, CDR1 is MDHEN and CDR2 is SYDVKM. The CDR3 runs 14 residues. The V segment lost 6 bases and the J segment 6 bases; nucleotides outside the gene matches: 6. This CDR3 is CASRTGGEGQPQHF. Here the CDR3 DNA reads TGTGCCAGCAGGACAGGGGGGGAGGGTCAGCCCCAGCATTTT.

This clonotype has ten or more counts. V and J are TRBV13 and TRBJ2-1; 13 bases are shared with TRBD2. With 4 bases clipped from V and 8 bases from J, the junction kept 8 bases outside the gene matches. The germline CDR1 and CDR2 sequences are PRHDT and FYEKMQ (reference sequence). There are 16 residues in the CDR3. The CDR3 DNA is TGTGCCAGCAGCTCAACTAGCGGGAGGGCTTACGATGAGCAGTTCTTC. Its protein product is CASSSTSGRAYDEQFF. The whole variable domain, filled in from reference TRBV13 and TRBJ2-1, reads AAGVIQSPRHLIKEKRETATLKCYPIPRHDTVYWYQQGPGQDPQFLISFYEKMQSDKGSIPDRFSAQQFSDYHSELNMSSLELGDSALYFCASSSTSGRAYDEQFFGPGTRLTVL.

This clonotype was observed a single time. The CDR3 is CASSLMTGSSTDTQYF. The CDR3 DNA sequence: TGCGCCAGCAGCTTGATGACAGGATCTAGCACAGATACGCAGTATTTT. The chain carries TRBV5-1 and TRBJ2-3; tentative D call: TRBD1 (6 bases). V was cut by 1 base and J by 0 bases, with 12 bases left in between. The V gene's germline CDR1 is SGHRS and CDR2 YFSETQ. The CDR3 is 16 residues long.

This clonotype has a count of ten or more. The chain joins TRBV7-9 to TRBJ2-7; D may correspond to TRBD1 or TRBD2 (5 bases each). The CDR3 totals 15 residues. CDR1 is SEHNR, CDR2 FQNEAQ, per germline (reference sequence). Trimming removed 5 bases at V and 4 bases at J, with 18 bases between. The CDR3 sequence: CASSQQATGSYEQYF. The DNA for the CDR3 is TGTGCCAGCAGCCAACAGGCTACTGGGAGTTACGAGCAGTACTTC. The full variable domain, completed using reference TRBV7-9 and TRBJ2-7, is DTGVSQNPRHKITKRGQNVTFRCDPISEHNRLYWYRQTLGQGPEFLTYFQNEAQLEKSRLLSDRFSAERPKGSFSTLEIQRTEQGDSAMYLCASSQQATGSYEQYFGPGTRLTVT.

This clonotype was recorded many times. This rearrangement joins TRBV12-5 to TRBJ2-7; the match to TRBD1 covers 11 bases. V lost 5 bases to trimming and J lost 2 bases; unmatched junction nucleotides: 8. Per germline, CDR1 LGHNT and CDR2 FRNRAP. The CDR3 has 16 residues. The CDR3 region has the DNA TGTGCTAGTGGTCCCCTTTGGGGACAGGGGGCCTACGAGCAGTACTTC. Translating it yields CASGPLWGQGAYEQYF.

The sample holds many counts of this clonotype. The chain has TRBV30 and TRBJ2-1, with TRBD1 matching over 9 bases. Germline loops: CDR1 GTSNPN, CDR2 SVGIG (reference sequence). The V segment lost 2 bases and the J segment 7 bases; nucleotides outside the gene matches: 6. The CDR3 totals 14 residues. The CDR3 DNA sequence: TGTGCCTGGAGTACCGGGACAGGGATTAATGAGCAGTTCTTC. This codes for CAWSTGTGINEQFF.